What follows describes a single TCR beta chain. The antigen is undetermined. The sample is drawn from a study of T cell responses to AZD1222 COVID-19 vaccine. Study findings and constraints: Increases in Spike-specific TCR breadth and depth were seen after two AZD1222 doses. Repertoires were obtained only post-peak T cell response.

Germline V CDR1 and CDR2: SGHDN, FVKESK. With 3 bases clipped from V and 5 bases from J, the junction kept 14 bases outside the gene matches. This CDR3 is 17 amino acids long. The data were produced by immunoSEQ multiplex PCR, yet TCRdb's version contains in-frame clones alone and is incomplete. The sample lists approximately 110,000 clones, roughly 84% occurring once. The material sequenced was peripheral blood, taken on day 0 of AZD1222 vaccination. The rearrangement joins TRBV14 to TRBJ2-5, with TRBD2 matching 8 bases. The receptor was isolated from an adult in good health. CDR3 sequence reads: CASSQTAGGPARETQYF. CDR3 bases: TGTGCCAGCAGCCAGACCGCGGGGGGACCTGCGAGGGAGACCCAGTACTTC.